The 2 T cell receptor beta chains in this list originate from one sample, sequenced in a study of T cell responses to AZD1222 COVID-19 vaccine. Clones were sequenced by immunoSEQ multiplex PCR, and TCRdb holds only the in-frame ones, with some missing. The table includes approximately 70,000 clones, roughly 87% detected once. This sample comprised peripheral blood, obtained on day 0 of AZD1222 vaccination. The receptor set was obtained from an adult in good health.

The chain couples TRBV9 to TRBJ1-1; D not certain. CDR3 length equals 13 residues. The germline gives CDR1 SGDLS, CDR2 YYNGEE. V was shortened by 1 base and J by 4 bases, with 8 bases between the two germline ends. The CDR3 nucleotides read TGTGCCAGCAGCGTAAGTGTGGGCACTGAAGCTTTCTTT. This gives the protein CASSVSVGTEAFF. The full variable domain, in which reference TRBV9 and TRBJ1-1 provide the parts outside the CDR3, is DSGVTQTPKHLITATGQRVTLRCSPRSGDLSVYWYQQSLDQGLQFLIQYYNGEERAKGNILERFSAQQFPDLHSELNLSSLELGDSALYFCASSVSVGTEAFFGQGTRLTVV.

The rearrangement uses TRBV28 and TRBJ1-5; D perhaps matches TRBD1 (6 bases). This CDR3 comprises 12 residues. Between the trimmed V and J ends, which lost 5 bases and 8 bases, there was a span of 10 bases. Germline V gene data show CDR1 as MDHEN and CDR2 as SYDVKM. The CDR3 protein is CASSEQGKPQHF. The CDR3 nucleotides are TGTGCCAGCAGTGAACAGGGAAAGCCCCAGCATTTT.